This TCR beta chain was profiled in a study of PD-L1 blockade in urothelial cancer. About the study: Patients arrived having already received 0 to 3 prior chemotherapy regimens. Blood analysis occurred 3 weeks (second dose) and 6 weeks after treatment start. Blood-derived samples held a median 141,255 T cells.

Time point in this sample: pretreatment peripheral blood. Every PCR got spiked synthetic TCR analog templates. Only in-frame clones appear in the TCRdb table, and some are missing; sequencing was by immunoSEQ multiplex PCR. This table holds some 74,000 clones, over 80% found once. The receptor was derived from a man aged 40-50 years with urothelial cancer. Material: PBMCs, obtained around atezolizumab (anti-PD-L1) treatment.

Here the CDR3 reads CASSQAPGTQHF. CDR3 coding DNA: TGTGCCAGTAGTCAGGCTCCCGGGACCCAGCATTTT. This chain uses TRBV19 with TRBJ1-5; D not certain. CDR3 length equals 12 residues. From germline, CDR1 is LNHDA and CDR2 SQIVND (reference sequence). Deletions cut 5 bases from V and 11 bases from J, with 13 bases between.